The next 21 T cell receptor beta chains were all read from a single sample in a study of Ad26.COV2.S vaccination and SARS-CoV-2 variants. The sample's treatment: roughly 18 received Ad26.COV2.S at low or high dose, single or two shots; 5 received placebo; per-sample allocation not given. Collection of the samples took place on day 63 after the first injection of vaccine or placebo. Profiling relied on immunoSEQ multiplex PCR, and the TCRdb table lists in-frame clones only, not all of them. Among 400,000 to 500,000 clones listed, 89% were seen once. The sequencing here drew on peripheral blood, taken in a trial of Ad26.COV2.S vaccine versus placebo. These receptors came from a person aged 18 to 59 who received the Ad26.COV2.S COVID-19 vaccine or a placebo.

The V gene is TRBV7-2, the J gene TRBJ2-7; D unclear. This CDR3 is 13 amino acids long. V was pared by 11 bases and J by 3 bases, with 17 bases between. Germline V lookup: CDR1 SGHTA, CDR2 FQGNSA. This CDR3 reads CACSPGYHYEQYF. The CDR3 bases are TGTGCCTGTTCCCCGGGCTACCACTACGAGCAGTACTTC.

This clone has a single count. The J gene is TRBJ1-1, the V gene TRBV28, with 8 positions matching TRBD1. The V segment lost 3 bases and the J segment 8 bases; nucleotides outside the gene matches: 14. The CDR3 loop spans 16 amino acids. Per germline, CDR1 MDHEN and CDR2 SYDVKM. CDR3 nucleotide sequence: TGTGCCAGCAGTTTGAACGGTTTCGACAGGGGAACCGAAGCTTTCTTT. As protein: CASSLNGFDRGTEAFF.

This clone was detected once. DNA for the CDR3: TGTGCCAGCAGCCGAACAGGGGAGGGCGACTACACCTTC. Its translation: CASSRTGEGDYTF. The rearrangement uses TRBV3-1 (or the pseudogene TRBV3-2) and TRBJ1-2; 7 bases map to TRBD1. The CDR3 is 13 residues long. Trimming took 4 bases from V and 10 from J; bases not matched to a gene: 9. Germline lookup yields CDR1 LGHDT and CDR2 YNNKEL (reference sequence).

The rearrangement links TRBV10-3 to TRBJ2-7; possibly TRBD1 for D (7 bases). Trimming cost V 8 bases and J 6 bases, with 20 bases left between them. The CDR3 has 14 amino acids. Germline loops: CDR1 ENHRY, CDR2 SYGVKD. The CDR3: CAIARGGPGGEQYF. CDR3 in DNA: TGTGCCATCGCTAGAGGGGGGCCAGGGGGCGAGCAGTACTTC.

The chain employs TRBV3-1 (or the pseudogene TRBV3-2) and TRBJ1-2; weak D call: TRBD1 (6 bases). Trimming stripped 5 bases from V and 4 bases from J, with 17 bases between. There are 15 residues in the CDR3. Germline lookup yields CDR1 LGHDT and CDR2 YNNKEL (reference sequence). DNA for the CDR3: TGTGCCAGCAGCACCCGACAGGCGCCTAGCTATGGCTACACCTTC. Translating it yields CASSTRQAPSYGYTF.

This chain uses TRBV5-1 with TRBJ2-1, with 11 bases identical to TRBD1. The CDR3 covers 16 residues. The germline gives CDR1 SGHRS, CDR2 YFSETQ. V shed 3 bases, J shed 7 bases, and the junction held 9 bases outside the gene matches. This chain's CDR3 is CASSSPSGTGGNEQFF. For the CDR3, the DNA is TGCGCCAGCAGCTCTCCCTCCGGGACAGGGGGTAATGAGCAGTTCTTC.

The rearrangement uses TRBV11-3 and TRBJ2-6, with D possibly matching TRBD2 (5 bases). CDR3 length equals 16 residues. Trimming left V 5 bases short and J 3 bases short, with 14 bases between. Germline V CDR1 and CDR2: SGHNT, YENEEA. CDR3 amino acids: CASSLARGRGANVLTF. CDR3 coding DNA: TGTGCCAGCAGCCTGGCGAGAGGGCGTGGGGCCAACGTCCTGACTTTC.

The gene calls are TRBV18 and TRBJ2-1, with D perhaps TRBD1 or TRBD2 (5 bases each). The CDR3 totals 14 residues. Germline V lookup: CDR1 KGHSH, CDR2 LQKENI. Trimming took off 8 bases at V and 6 bases at J, with 17 bases between the two ends. The CDR3 DNA reads TGTGCCAGCGCCCCGGGACGGGGAATCAATGAGCAGTTCTTC. Translating gives CASAPGRGINEQFF.

The chain is built from TRBV5-1 and TRBJ2-5, with a tentative D call TRBD2 (6 bases). Trimming stripped 4 bases from V and 4 bases from J, with 14 bases between. CDR3 length: 14 residues. Germline CDR1 and CDR2: SGHRS and YFSETQ. CDR3 protein: CASSTGTVRETQYF. In DNA, the CDR3 is TGCGCCAGCAGCACCGGGACTGTAAGAGAGACCCAGTACTTC.

The rearrangement uses TRBV19 and TRBJ1-5; 7 bases align to TRBD1. CDR3 size: 13 residues. The J segment lost 3 bases and the V segment lost 10 bases, leaving 6 bases of the junction unmatched. Germline-derived CDR1 and CDR2 are LNHDA and SQIVND (reference sequence). In nucleotides, the CDR3 is TGTGCCAACATGACAGGGATCAATCAGCCCCAGCATTTT. Protein sequence: CANMTGINQPQHF.

The rearrangement links TRBV4-3 to TRBJ1-1; D unresolved. Trimming pared 0 bases from V and 4 bases from J, leaving 12 bases between. CDR1 and CDR2 (germline): LGHNA, YSLEER. CDR3 length equals 15 residues. As DNA, the CDR3 is TGCGCCAGCAGCCAAGATGTGTCGGGCGGCACTGAAGCTTTCTTT. Translating it yields CASSQDVSGGTEAFF.

The chain has TRBV11-1 and TRBJ2-7; TRBD2 agrees at 10 bases. V was clipped by 10 bases and J by 5 bases; unmatched bases: 8. Looked up from germline, CDR1 is SGHAT and CDR2 is FQDESV (reference sequence). The CDR3 runs to 13 residues. The CDR3 DNA reads as TGTGCCAACATAAGCGGGAGGGTCCACGAGCAGTACGTC. The encoded protein is CANISGRVHEQYV.

The chain couples TRBV27 to TRBJ2-7, with D perhaps TRBD2 (7 bases). The ends were cut back, 3 bases at V and 3 bases at J, with 15 bases in the middle. The CDR3 totals 15 residues. Germline V lookup: CDR1 MNHEY, CDR2 SMNVEV (reference sequence). This CDR3 reads CASSFLGGAVYEQYF. The CDR3 coding sequence is TGTGCCAGCAGTTTTTTGGGGGGGGCCGTCTACGAGCAGTACTTC.

The gene calls are TRBV19 and TRBJ2-5; D gene ambiguous. V gave up 1 base and J gave up 4 bases, with 10 bases separating them. The CDR3 totals 14 residues. The germline gives CDR1 LNHDA, CDR2 SQIVND (reference sequence). CDR3 region: CASSIVEFGETQYF. The CDR3 DNA reads TGTGCCAGTAGTATAGTTGAGTTCGGAGAGACCCAGTACTTC.

The rearrangement links TRBV5-1 to TRBJ1-1; D is undetermined. The CDR3 consists of 14 residues. Germline assignment: CDR1 SGHRS and CDR2 YFSETQ. Trimming cost V 0 bases and J 1 base, with 7 bases left between them. The CDR3 nucleotides are TGCGCCAGCAGCTTGGCCAAGGGGAACACTGAAGCTTTCTTT. Translating it yields CASSLAKGNTEAFF.

This chain links TRBV16 with TRBJ1-1, with D maybe TRBD1 (6 bases). The CDR3 runs to 11 residues. Trimming took 9 bases from V and 4 from J, leaving 9 bases between them. Germline lookup yields CDR1 KGHSY and CDR2 FQNENV. CDR3 sequence: CASGGGTEAFF. CDR3 sequence (DNA): TGTGCCAGTGGGGGCGGCACTGAAGCTTTCTTT.

This rearrangement joins TRBV5-4 to TRBJ1-1, with a weak D call TRBD1 (6 bases). CDR3 length equals 15 residues. Germline values: CDR1 SGHNT, CDR2 YYREEE (reference sequence). Trimming shortened V by 0 bases and J by 2 bases, and 11 bases separated the two germline ends. The CDR3 region is CASSLVTGFNTEAFF. The CDR3 nucleotides are TGTGCCAGCAGCTTGGTCACAGGGTTCAACACTGAAGCTTTCTTT.

This sequence joins TRBV11-2 and TRBJ2-7, with D possibly being TRBD2 (5 bases). Germline values: CDR1 SGHAT, CDR2 FQNNGV. V lost 5 bases to trimming and J lost 6 bases, with 11 bases between them. The CDR3 consists of 12 residues. CDR3 sequence: CASSQTRGEQYV. CDR3 coding DNA: TGTGCCAGCAGCCAGACCCGGGGCGAGCAGTACGTC.

J is TRBJ1-3 and V is TRBV3-1 (or the pseudogene TRBV3-2); D is possibly TRBD1 (5 bases). Germline values: CDR1 LGHDT, CDR2 YNNKEL (reference sequence). The CDR3 loop spans 16 amino acids. V lost 2 bases and J lost 0, with 11 bases in between. The CDR3 sequence: CASSQPRTFSGNTIYF. As DNA, the CDR3 is TGTGCCAGCAGCCAACCTCGGACATTCTCTGGAAACACCATATATTTT.

This clone was counted a single time. The chain is built from TRBV7-2 and TRBJ2-2; no definite D call. Trimming stripped 8 bases from V and 6 bases from J, with 10 bases between. Germline V gene lookup returns CDR1 SGHTA and CDR2 FQGNSA. The CDR3 has 12 residues. The CDR3: CASGFYAGELFF. CDR3 DNA: TGTGCCAGCGGGTTCTACGCCGGGGAGCTGTTTTTT.

V gene TRBV5-1 combines with J gene TRBJ2-1; 8 bases agree with TRBD2. CDR3 length equals 17 residues. V lost 2 bases to trimming and J lost 1 base; unmatched junction nucleotides: 8. CDR1 and CDR2 (germline): SGHRS, YFSETQ. The CDR3 reads CASSLGAGVGSYNEQFF. DNA of the CDR3: TGCGCCAGCAGCTTAGGAGCGGGAGTAGGTTCCTACAATGAGCAGTTCTTC.